Included here is one T cell receptor beta chain sequence, with context. Trimming took 1 base from V and 5 from J; bases not matched to a gene: 1. Germline CDR1 reads SGHVS; CDR2 reads FNYEAQ. This CDR3 is 15 amino acids long. The sample is drawn from a study of blood T cell repertoires in COVID-19. Sequencing used immunoSEQ multiplex PCR; TCRdb keeps in-frame clones, though not all of them. This table holds about 220,000 clones, about 88% found once. The sequence was obtained from a man between 50 and 59 years old who had recovered from COVID-19. V and J are TRBV7-6 and TRBJ2-1; the match to TRBD2 covers 11 bases. The sequenced sample was peripheral blood. The CDR3 DNA reads as TGTGCCAGCAGCTTAGGACTAGCGGGAAACAATGAGCAGTTCTTC. Protein sequence: CASSLGLAGNNEQFF.